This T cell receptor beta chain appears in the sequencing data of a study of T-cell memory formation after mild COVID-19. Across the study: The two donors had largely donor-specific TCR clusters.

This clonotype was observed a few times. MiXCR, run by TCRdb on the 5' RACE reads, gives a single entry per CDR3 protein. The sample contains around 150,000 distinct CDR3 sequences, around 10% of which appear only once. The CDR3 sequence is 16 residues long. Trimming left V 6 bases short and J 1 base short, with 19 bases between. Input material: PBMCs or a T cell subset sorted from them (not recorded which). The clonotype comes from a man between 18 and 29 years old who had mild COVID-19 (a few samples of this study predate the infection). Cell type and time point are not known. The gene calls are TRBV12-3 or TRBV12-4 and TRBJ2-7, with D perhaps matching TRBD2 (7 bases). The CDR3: CASSYFQRGGSYEQYF. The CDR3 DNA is TGTGCCAGCAGCTACTTCCAGAGGGGGGGGTCCTACGAGCAGTACTTC.